This section outlines one T cell receptor beta chain sequence together with its context. The sample holds many counts of this clonotype. Its cognate antigen has yet to be identified. The record has no base qualities; no much larger clone is one base away. The CDR3 contains 14 residues, cysteine and phenylalanine counted. Only the CDR3 portion is preserved as DNA: 42 bases, with reading frame beginning at the first base. At the junction V is shortened by 0 bases and J by 8 bases, with 13 bases in between. The germline V gene yields MNHEY for CDR1 and SVGEGT for CDR2. Unsorted PBMC libraries were generated from 2 million PBMCs stored in RNAlater at -80 °C until RNA extraction. Multiple sclerosis patients were enrolled in a US clinical protocol under which disease progression was evaluated by magnetic resonance imaging. Peripheral blood was subjected to Ficoll-Hypaque density gradient centrifugation to isolate PBMCs, which were then cryopreserved in liquid nitrogen.

This sample was taken from a study of neurological immune-mediated disorders (dated by TCRdb to the late 2010s). With regard to the full study: Among the roughly 35 multiple sclerosis patients, approximately 30 had relapsing-remitting MS and 3 had secondary progressive MS. Using UMI-based sequencing, the study compared peripheral blood TCR-beta repertoires from patients with HTLV-I-associated myelopathy (HAM/TSP), patients with multiple sclerosis, and healthy controls. The roughly 110 TCR-beta libraries included longitudinal samples, technical triplicates and paired sorted CD4+ and CD8+ T-cell subsets alongside PBMC samples. The cohort was made up of some 70 subjects, consisting of about 15 HAM/TSP patients, some 34 multiple sclerosis patients and about 20 healthy controls. On the study overall, not on this receptor specifically: TCR clonal expansion was greatest in HAM/TSP patients and smallest in MS patients, who ranked below even healthy controls. In phylogenetic analysis, the repertoires of 18 of 34 MS patients grouped into a cluster of related CDR3 sequences, which suggests a possible signature at the repertoire level. No association of the MS cluster with clinical or MRI features was observed, and the need for larger cohorts was stated by the authors. Expanded clones from different subjects shared no identical CDR3 amino acid sequences, which suggests that TCR-beta repertoires were private in all groups.

cDNA was synthesized by template-switch 5'RACE using a primer carrying a 10-nucleotide random unique molecular identifier by which each TCR transcript was tagged. Every sequencing run yielded over 170 million TCR-beta sequences covering 15-18 subjects. The RNeasy kit was used to extract total RNA. The KAPA Real-time Library Amplification kit was used to amplify TCR-beta VDJ regions with primers for the TCR constant region and the 5'RACE anchor. A first PCR added sample indexes and Illumina adaptors, and a second PCR then raised library yield. After purification with Ampure beads, the TCR product of roughly 650 bp was size-selected on a 2% E-gel SizeSelection system. Before pooling, library quality was assessed on a Bioanalyzer, concentration was determined with Qubit, and library quantification was performed with the Kapa Library Quantification kit. Paired-end 2 x 150 bp sequencing of the libraries was performed on an Illumina HiSeq 2500. To increase sequence diversity, about 25-31% phiX was spiked into each library pool. The authors' analysis ran thus. Quality-filtered reads were processed with the UMI-based MiGEC pipeline, which removed over 75% of raw TCR sequences during error correction. VDJ genes were aligned to IMGT germline references, and clonotypes were defined by unique CDR3 amino acid sequence plus V-J genes. Clonal expansion, Shannon diversity and CDR3 relatedness were evaluated with VDJtools (CalcPairwiseDistances, ClusterSamples), while phylogenetic trees were built in CLCbio workbench. A clone was classed as expanded if it had 8 or more unique UMIs, a cutoff based on coefficient-of-variation modelling across technical triplicates. TCRdb reprocessing: public reads trimmed at Q25 with fastp, clones called with MiXCR, in-frame beta chains kept. For every CDR3 protein sequence, its rows merge into one entry that carries the most common genes and DNA. V and J calls and clone size were set by TCRdb, not the authors. This sample has 60,000 to 80,000 distinct CDR3 sequences in its table, and 4.5% to 5.5% of those were observed once. Less than 3.5% of the sample is held by the ten biggest clonotypes.

The TCR was taken from a woman in her 50s with multiple sclerosis. The chain couples TRBV6-2 or TRBV6-3 to TRBJ1-2; too little of a D gene remains to name it. The sequenced sample consisted of PBMCs. The bases are TGTGCCAGCAGTTACTCGTCCCAGGCAGAGGGCTACACCTTC. The translation is CASSYSSQAEGYTF.